This T cell receptor (beta chain) emerged from a study of T cells after yellow fever vaccination (dated by TCRdb to between 2017 and 2020). Broadly, across the study: The SMART-Seq v4 Ultra Low Input RNA kit was used to prepare libraries from fractions with low cell numbers. To follow T-cell clones before and after primary and booster YFV17D yellow fever vaccination, bulk TCR alpha and beta repertoires were sequenced over time. Two healthy male donors, one aged 18 to 29 and one aged 30 to 40 years, were included in the cohort. Blood was collected at multiple timepoints before and after primary and secondary immunization, and bulk PBMC replicates and cell subsets were isolated. Study-wide conclusions, independent of this receptor: Compared with the primary T-cell response, the secondary T-cell response was weaker but faster, peaking on day 5 rather than day 15. Most clones expanded after primary vaccination (approximately 95% of CD4 and 88% of CD8) were re-detected after the booster, suggesting that broad memory maintenance occurred. FACS-sorted repertoires could contain abundant contaminating clonotypes from the bulk population, so computational filtering was required. A small fraction of clonotypes appeared in both the CD4 and CD8 compartments, likely as a result of convergent recombination. Because the study included only a couple of donors, the extent to which the findings can be generalized is limited.

A remark on this clonotype: The target of this receptor is not known. No quality values exist for individual bases; no much larger clone is one base distant.

The meaning of the sample's treatment or condition label: live attenuated yellow fever vaccine strain. At every blood-draw timepoint, two biological replicates of bulk PBMCs were collected. A standard Ficoll-Paque protocol was used to isolate PBMCs from peripheral blood. RNA was extracted with TriZol from bulk PBMCs, CD4 and CD8 fractions, and dextramer-positive and dextramer-negative fractions. TCR cDNA was synthesized by 5'RACE template switching, through which a universal primer site and unique molecular identifiers were introduced. Priming for cDNA synthesis came from both the TCR alpha and TCR beta constant segments. Libraries were amplified in two PCR steps, with sample barcodes and sequencing adapters added in the second step. Libraries were sequenced on Illumina HiSeq 2500 (2x100 bp) or NovaSeq (2x150 bp). The study's own analysis went as follows. MIGEC handled demultiplexing of reads and collapsing into UMI consensus sequences, while MiXCR performed V(D)J alignment. Vaccine-responding clonotypes were defined with edgeR using replicate PBMC samples, requiring FDR below 0.01 and a log2 fold change above 5 up to day 15. Each bulk clonotype received a CD4 or CD8 identity based on whether the sequenced CD4 or CD8 repertoire contained that clonotype at higher abundance. TCRdb cleaned the public reads at Q25 with fastp, built clones with MiXCR and kept in-frame beta chains. Identical CDR3 protein sequences are pooled into one entry, listed with their most common genes and DNA. Clone size and V and J calls follow TCRdb, not the original study. The sample table contains 400,000 to 650,000 distinct CDR3 sequences; only one count was recorded for just over 20% of them. About 16% of the sample rests with the top ten.

CDR1 and CDR2, per the germline V gene (reference sequence), are LGHDT and YNNKEL. The V end gives up 1 base and the J end 10 bases, leaving 9 bases in the junction not matched to a gene. From the cysteine through the phenylalanine, the CDR3 covers 14 amino acids. CDR3 DNA is the only sequence kept; it has 42 bases, read in frame from the first base. The specimen comprised PBMCs, sampled 20 to 25 days after the first yellow fever vaccination. This receptor was identified in a man aged 18 to 29 who received the YFV17D yellow fever vaccine. Recombination joined TRBV3-1 with TRBJ1-1; 7 nucleotides in the junction match TRBD1. For the CDR3, the sequence is CASSQGDRVMLAFF. In nucleotide form, the sequence is TGTGCCAGCAGCCAAGGTGACAGGGTTATGTTAGCTTTCTTT. When the CDR3 is completed using the reference TRBV3-1 and TRBJ1-1 genes on either side, the full variable domain is DTAVSQTPKYLVTQMGNDKSIKCEQNLGHDTMYWYKQDSKKFLKIMFSYNNKELIINETVPNRFSPKSPDKAHLNLHINSLELGDSAVYFCASSQGDRVMLAFFGQGTRLTVV.